The 17 T cell receptor beta chains below all came from one sample that was sequenced in a study of response to subunit inactivated influenza vaccine. In TCRdb, the RT-PCR reads were re-called with MiXCR into one record per CDR3 protein. The data contain about 310,000 distinct CDR3 sequences, around a fifth of them singletons. The sequencing here drew on PBMCs from blood, taken approximately 20 months after vaccination. These receptors all come from a man between 50 and 75 years old who received an inactivated influenza vaccine.

The V call is TRBV5-4, the J call TRBJ1-1; D is unresolved. The CDR3 is 16 amino acids. Per germline, CDR1 SGHNT and CDR2 YYREEE (reference sequence). Trimming took 0 bases from V and 0 from J, leaving 12 bases between them. The CDR3 nucleotides are TGTGCCAGCAGCTTGGTCGTCGGCAGAATGAACACTGAAGCTTTCTTT. This encodes CASSLVVGRMNTEAFF. The full variable domain, in which reference TRBV5-4 and TRBJ1-1 provide the parts outside the CDR3, is ETGVTQSPTHLIKTRGQQVTLRCSSQSGHNTVSWYQQALGQGPQFIFQYYREEENGRGNFPPRFSGLQFPNYSSELNVNALELDDSALYLCASSLVVGRMNTEAFFGQGTRLTVV.

This chain connects TRBV5-1 to TRBJ2-2, with 7 bases matching TRBD1. The CDR3 extends over 15 amino acids. V gave up 0 bases and J gave up 7 bases; unmatched junction bases: 6. Germline loops: CDR1 SGHRS, CDR2 YFSETQ. The CDR3 region is CASSLVGQAGGELFF. As DNA, the CDR3 is TGCGCCAGCAGCTTGGTTGGACAGGCAGGCGGGGAGCTGTTTTTT.

The chain uses TRBV29-1 and TRBJ2-1, with D uncertain. V lost 4 bases, J lost 1 base, and 11 bases lay in between. The CDR3 extends over 14 amino acids. Germline values: CDR1 SQVTM, CDR2 ANQGSEA. CDR3 amino acids: CSVAPSFSYNEQFF. In DNA form, the CDR3 reads TGCAGCGTTGCTCCTTCTTTTTCCTACAATGAGCAGTTCTTC.

The table lists this clonotype with many counts. V usage is TRBV6-5 and J usage is TRBJ1-6, with 12 bases that match TRBD1. Germline CDR1 MNHEY, CDR2 SVGAGI. The CDR3 loop spans 17 amino acids. V lost 0 bases and J lost 10; bases outside the gene matches: 7. The CDR3 nucleotides read TGTGCCAGCAGTTACTCAAGTTGGGACAGGGGGCGATCACCCCTCCACTTT. Amino acids: CASSYSSWDRGRSPLHF.

This sequence joins TRBV11-2 and TRBJ2-4; possibly TRBD2 for D (6 bases). Germline V gene sequence: CDR1 SGHAT, CDR2 FQNNGV. The V and J ends lost 1 base and 0 bases respectively, with 10 bases between them. CDR3 length: 16 amino acids. This CDR3 is CASSLGGTVAKNIQYF. Here the CDR3 DNA reads TGTGCCAGCAGCTTAGGCGGGACGGTAGCCAAAAACATTCAGTACTTC.

The J gene is TRBJ2-3, the V gene TRBV3-1; possibly TRBD2 for D (6 bases). Looked up from germline, CDR1 is LGHDT and CDR2 is YNNKEL (reference sequence). The CDR3 loop spans 16 amino acids. The ends were cut back, 1 base at V and 4 bases at J, with 15 bases in the middle. The CDR3 nucleotides are TGTGCCAGCAGCCAAGTAGATTATGGCGGGGCAGATACGCAGTATTTT. Protein product: CASSQVDYGGADTQYF.

The V gene is TRBV3-1, the J gene TRBJ2-1; 12 bases line up with TRBD2. The length of the CDR3 is 13 residues. Unmatched junction bases numbered 5, after V lost 4 bases and J lost 13 bases. CDR1 is LGHDT and CDR2 is YNNKEL in the germline V gene (reference sequence). In DNA, the CDR3 is TGTGCCAGCAGCCCTAGCGGGGGGGCCAGCCAGTTCTTC. Its protein is CASSPSGGASQFF.

There are many counts of this clonotype. This chain connects TRBV5-1 to TRBJ1-4; D gene unclear. V lost 5 bases and J lost 5, with 7 bases in between. Germline lookup yields CDR1 SGHRS and CDR2 YFSETQ. The CDR3 runs 12 residues. DNA of the CDR3: TGCGCCAGCAGTGACTTGAATGAAAAACTGTTTTTT. Encoded protein: CASSDLNEKLFF.

CDR3 in amino acids: CASSIDPGSGGPHFRDEQFF. The DNA for the CDR3 is TGTGCCAGTAGTATAGATCCTGGTAGCGGGGGGCCGCACTTCCGGGATGAGCAGTTCTTC. The rearrangement joins TRBV19 to TRBJ2-1; 10 bases agree with TRBD2. Germline assignment: CDR1 LNHDA and CDR2 SQIVND (reference sequence). The V gene end was trimmed by 0 bases and the J gene end by 8 bases; junction bases not matched to a gene: 19. The CDR3 is 20 residues long.

This clonotype has just a few counts. The V and J genes are TRBV5-1 and TRBJ2-1, with 8 bases aligning to TRBD2. The trim removed 0 bases at V and 3 bases at J, leaving 5 bases unmatched. The CDR3 has 16 residues. Germline CDR1 and CDR2: SGHRS and YFSETQ. For the CDR3, the DNA is TGCGCCAGCAGCTTGGAGGCGGGAGGTTACTACAATGAGCAGTTCTTC. Its translation: CASSLEAGGYYNEQFF.

This chain uses TRBV15 with TRBJ2-1, with D possibly matching TRBD2 (6 bases). In germline, CDR1 is LNHNV, CDR2 YYDKDF (reference sequence). Trimming removed 4 bases from V and 7 bases from J, with 17 bases in between. There are 15 residues in the CDR3. CDR3 in DNA: TGTGCCACCAGCACGGGGGTCACCACAAGTAATGAGCAGTTCTTC. Protein product: CATSTGVTTSNEQFF. Together with reference TRBV15 and TRBJ2-1, the CDR3 gives the full variable domain: DAMVIQNPRYQVTQFGKPVTLSCSQTLNHNVMYWYQQKSSQAPKLLFHYYDKDFNNEADTPDNFQSRRPNTSFCFLDIRSPGLGDTAMYLCATSTGVTTSNEQFFGPGTRLTVL.

This clonotype turned up a few times. The V and J genes are TRBV20-1 and TRBJ2-7; 8 bases fit TRBD2. The CDR3 loop spans 15 amino acids. The junction had 11 bases not matched to a gene; V was cut back by 3 bases and J by 4 bases. The germline gives CDR1 DFQATT, CDR2 SNEGSKA (reference sequence). CDR3 amino acids: CSASTVAGSPYEQYF. The CDR3 bases are TGCAGTGCTAGTACTGTAGCGGGGAGCCCGTACGAGCAGTACTTC.

The chain carries TRBV4-3 and TRBJ1-2, with D perhaps matching TRBD1 (6 bases). Per germline, CDR1 LGHNA and CDR2 YSLEER. V lost 0 bases to trimming and J lost 3 bases, with 8 bases between them. The CDR3 spans 14 residues. CDR3 amino acids: CASSQDRGDYGYTF. The CDR3 DNA reads as TGCGCCAGCAGCCAAGATAGGGGGGACTATGGCTACACCTTC.

V usage is TRBV3-1 and J usage is TRBJ2-3, with 10 bases matching TRBD2. The CDR3 is 19 amino acids. CDR1 is LGHDT, CDR2 YNNKEL, per germline (reference sequence). The V gene end was trimmed by 4 bases and the J gene end by 2 bases; junction bases not matched to a gene: 15. Here the CDR3 DNA reads TGTGCCAGCAGCCCCTTTGCCCCTAGCGGGGGCGCCCCCACAGATACGCAGTATTTT. Translating gives CASSPFAPSGGAPTDTQYF.

This clonotype was seen a handful of times. CDR3: CASSQAFRGAGYNEQFF. The CDR3 nucleotides read TGTGCCAGCAGCCAAGCTTTCAGGGGCGCGGGCTACAATGAGCAGTTCTTC. The J gene is TRBJ2-1, the V gene TRBV3-1, with D maybe TRBD1 (6 bases). Trimming pared 1 base from V and 3 bases from J, leaving 16 bases between. The CDR3 length is 17 residues. Germline V CDR1 and CDR2: LGHDT, YNNKEL (reference sequence).

This clonotype was found a few times. This chain connects TRBV10-3 to TRBJ2-1; 8 bases are a match to TRBD2. This CDR3 has 14 residues. V lost 10 bases to trimming and J lost 4 bases; unmatched junction nucleotides: 9. The V gene's germline CDR1 is ENHRY and CDR2 SYGVKD. CDR3 DNA sequence: TGTGCCACAAGGTATAGCGGGGTTTACAATGAGCAGTTCTTC. Protein: CATRYSGVYNEQFF.

The V call is TRBV28, the J call TRBJ1-5; TRBD1 matches at 7 bases. Losses at the gene ends were 5 bases for V and 5 bases for J; bases not matched to a gene: 3. Germline V gene data show CDR1 as MDHEN and CDR2 as SYDVKM. The CDR3 covers 13 residues. As DNA, the CDR3 is TGTGCCAGCAGTCCACAGGGGCATCAGCCCCAGCATTTT. Its translation: CASSPQGHQPQHF.